Shown below are 7 T cell receptor beta chains from a single sample sequenced in a study of T cell changes during pregnancy in multiple sclerosis. Some clones are missing from TCRdb's copy, which holds only in-frame ones; the method was immunoSEQ multiplex PCR. The profile shows around 40,000 clones, roughly 90% of them singletons. The sample consisted of CD4+ T cells from peripheral blood mononuclear cells, taken in the second trimester of pregnancy. The source is a female donor with multiple sclerosis, enrolled in a pregnancy study.

The rearrangement links TRBV5-4 to TRBJ1-3, with a weak D call TRBD1 (5 bases). Germline values: CDR1 SGHNT, CDR2 YYREEE (reference sequence). Trimming took 4 bases from V and 0 from J, leaving 11 bases between them. The CDR3 runs to 15 residues. Here the CDR3 reads CASSEGLNSGNTIYF. Here the CDR3 DNA reads TGTGCCAGCAGCGAGGGACTGAACTCTGGAAACACCATATATTTT. Drawing the rest from reference TRBV5-4 and TRBJ1-3, the complete variable domain is ETGVTQSPTHLIKTRGQQVTLRCSSQSGHNTVSWYQQALGQGPQFIFQYYREEENGRGNFPPRFSGLQFPNYSSELNVNALELDDSALYLCASSEGLNSGNTIYFGEGSWLTVV.

This chain connects TRBV19 to TRBJ2-2; TRBD2 matches at 13 bases. This CDR3 has 14 residues. Germline lookup yields CDR1 LNHDA and CDR2 SQIVND (reference sequence). The J segment lost 6 bases and the V segment lost 10 bases, leaving 5 bases of the junction unmatched. CDR3 in amino acids: CATGTSGKSGELFF. CDR3 nucleotide sequence: TGTGCCACTGGGACTAGCGGGAAATCCGGGGAGCTGTTTTTT.

V gene TRBV7-7 combines with J gene TRBJ2-3, with TRBD1 identical over 7 bases. Germline V gene sequence: CDR1 SSHAT, CDR2 FNYEAQ (reference sequence). The length of the CDR3 is 12 residues. Trimming removed 4 bases from V and 5 bases from J; junction bases left unmatched: 0. CDR3 region: CASSSGGDTQYF. The CDR3 DNA sequence: TGTGCCAGCAGCTCAGGGGGAGATACGCAGTATTTT. The full variable domain, rest sourced from reference TRBV7-7 and TRBJ2-3, is GAGVSQSPRYKVTKRGQDVTLRCDPISSHATLYWYQQALGQGPEFLTYFNYEAQPDKSGLPSDRFSAERPEGSISTLTIQRTEQRDSAMYRCASSSGGDTQYFGPGTRLTVL.

The chain is built from TRBV4-2 and TRBJ2-6; no firm D call. The germline V gene encodes CDR1 LGHNA and CDR2 YNFKEQ. Trimming pared 2 bases from V and 0 bases from J, leaving 11 bases between. The CDR3 has 17 amino acids. The CDR3 loop is CASSQRLQLSGANVLTF. DNA for the CDR3: TGTGCCAGCAGCCAACGTCTCCAACTCTCTGGGGCCAACGTCCTGACTTTC.

The rearrangement uses TRBV5-6 and TRBJ1-2; 7 nucleotides agree with TRBD1. The J segment lost 4 bases and the V segment lost 4 bases, leaving 7 bases of the junction unmatched. This CDR3 has 14 amino acids. Germline V gene sequence: CDR1 SGHDT, CDR2 YYEEEE. The CDR3 sequence is CASSLQTGSYGYTF. The DNA for the CDR3 is TGTGCCAGCAGCCTCCAGACAGGGAGCTATGGCTACACCTTC.

The V gene is TRBV28, the J gene TRBJ1-1; TRBD1 is a possible D gene (6 bases). There are 14 residues in the CDR3. Germline values: CDR1 MDHEN, CDR2 SYDVKM. V lost 5 bases and J 0 bases, leaving 10 bases between the germline ends. CDR3 amino acids: CASSTGQLNTEAFF. The DNA for the CDR3 is TGTGCCAGCAGTACAGGGCAATTGAACACTGAAGCTTTCTTT.

The V gene is TRBV7-7, the J gene TRBJ2-5; D gene ambiguous. The CDR3 has 15 amino acids. Per germline, CDR1 SSHAT and CDR2 FNYEAQ (reference sequence). V was cut by 5 bases and J by 1 base, with 14 bases left in between. The CDR3 reads CASSPYSGSQETQYF. The CDR3 DNA is TGTGCCAGCAGCCCCTACTCAGGCAGCCAAGAGACCCAGTACTTC. The variable domain in full, completed from reference TRBV7-7 and TRBJ2-5, reads GAGVSQSPRYKVTKRGQDVTLRCDPISSHATLYWYQQALGQGPEFLTYFNYEAQPDKSGLPSDRFSAERPEGSISTLTIQRTEQRDSAMYRCASSPYSGSQETQYFGPGTRLLVL.